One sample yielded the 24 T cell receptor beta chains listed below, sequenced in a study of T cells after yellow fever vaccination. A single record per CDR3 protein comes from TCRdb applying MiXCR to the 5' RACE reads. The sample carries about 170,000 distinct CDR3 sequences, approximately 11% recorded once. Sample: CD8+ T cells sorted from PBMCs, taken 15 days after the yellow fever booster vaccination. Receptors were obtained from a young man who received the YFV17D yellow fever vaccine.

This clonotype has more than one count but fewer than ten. As DNA, the CDR3 is TGTGCCAGCAGCTTATCAGGGGGCATGCCATTCGGGACCTACGAGCAGTACGTC. Its translation is CASSLSGGMPFGTYEQYV. The rearrangement uses TRBV7-9 and TRBJ2-7; 8 bases fit TRBD1. CDR1 is SEHNR and CDR2 is FQNEAQ in the germline V gene (reference sequence). This CDR3 has 18 amino acids. V trimming: 2 bases; J trimming: 2 bases; junction bases outside the gene matches: 14.

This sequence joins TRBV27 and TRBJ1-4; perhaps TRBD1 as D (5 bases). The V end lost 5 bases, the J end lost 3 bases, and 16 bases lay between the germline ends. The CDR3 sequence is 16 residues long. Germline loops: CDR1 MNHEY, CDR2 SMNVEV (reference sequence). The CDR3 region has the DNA TGTGCCAGCAGTCATCTTAGAAGGGGCTCTAATGAAAAACTGTTTTTT. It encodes CASSHLRRGSNEKLFF.

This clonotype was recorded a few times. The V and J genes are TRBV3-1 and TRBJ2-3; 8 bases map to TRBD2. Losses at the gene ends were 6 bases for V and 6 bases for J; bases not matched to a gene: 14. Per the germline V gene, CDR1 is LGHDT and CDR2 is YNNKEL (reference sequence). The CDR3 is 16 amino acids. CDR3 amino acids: CASRSRGLGSSDTQYF. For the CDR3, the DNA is TGTGCCAGCAGGTCCCGGGGACTAGGTTCCTCCGATACGCAGTATTTT.

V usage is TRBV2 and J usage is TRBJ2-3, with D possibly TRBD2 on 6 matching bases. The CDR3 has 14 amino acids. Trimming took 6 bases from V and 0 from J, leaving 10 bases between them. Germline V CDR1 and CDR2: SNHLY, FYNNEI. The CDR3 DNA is TGTGCCAGCAGCGAGGGGACTAGCACAGATACGCAGTATTTT. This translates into CASSEGTSTDTQYF.

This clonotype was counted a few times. The CDR3 spells CASSMGQASSTDTQYF. The CDR3 DNA reads as TGTGCCAGCAGTATGGGACAGGCTTCTAGCACAGATACGCAGTATTTT. This rearrangement joins TRBV12-3 or TRBV12-4 to TRBJ2-3, with TRBD1 matching 8 bases. The CDR3 consists of 16 residues. With V trimmed by 5 bases and J by 0 bases, 7 bases remained unmatched.

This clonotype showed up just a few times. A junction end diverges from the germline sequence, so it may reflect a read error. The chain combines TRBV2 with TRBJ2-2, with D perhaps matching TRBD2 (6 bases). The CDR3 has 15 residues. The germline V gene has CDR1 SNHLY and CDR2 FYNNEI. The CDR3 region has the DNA TGTGCCAGCGAACCGCCTCTGAATAAGGCCGGGGGGCTGTTTTTT. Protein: CASEPPLNKAGGLFF.

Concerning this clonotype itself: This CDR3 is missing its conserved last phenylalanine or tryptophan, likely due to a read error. The CDR3 bases are TGTGCCATCAGTGAGGAGGGAACGGTTGGCACTGAAGCTTTCTCT. Its translation: CAISEEGTVGTEAFS. This rearrangement joins TRBV10-3 to TRBJ1-1; no reliable D call. The germline V gene has CDR1 ENHRY and CDR2 SYGVKD. Trimming pared 2 bases from V and 4 bases from J, leaving 14 bases between. The CDR3 length is 15 residues.

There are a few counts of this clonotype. CDR3 sequence reads: CASSHPHREPYEQYV. The DNA for the CDR3 is TGCGCCAGCAGTCACCCACACAGGGAACCTTACGAGCAGTACGTC. The chain is built from TRBV23-1 and TRBJ2-7, with D possibly TRBD1 on 6 matching bases. TRBV23-1 is given ORF status, its function remaining uncertain. V shed 3 bases and J shed 4 bases, with 16 bases lying between them. The CDR3 is 15 residues long.

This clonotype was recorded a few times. The CDR3 is CASSQATSGWGETQYF. DNA of the CDR3: TGTGCCAGCAGCCAAGCGACCTCAGGTTGGGGAGAGACCCAGTACTTC. The V gene is TRBV3-1, the J gene TRBJ2-5; D is unclear. The germline V gene encodes CDR1 LGHDT and CDR2 YNNKEL (reference sequence). The CDR3 length is 16 residues. V was clipped by 1 base and J by 4 bases, with 16 bases between them.

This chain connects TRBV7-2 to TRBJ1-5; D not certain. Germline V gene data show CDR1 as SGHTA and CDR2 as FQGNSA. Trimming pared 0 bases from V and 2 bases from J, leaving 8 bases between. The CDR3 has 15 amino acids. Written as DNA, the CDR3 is TGTGCCAGCAGCTTAGCCTTCGGAGGCAATCAGCCCCAGCATTTT. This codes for CASSLAFGGNQPQHF. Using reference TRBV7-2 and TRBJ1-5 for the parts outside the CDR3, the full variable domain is GAGVSQSPSNKVTEKGKDVELRCDPISGHTALYWYRQSLGQGLEFLIYFQGNSAPDKSGLPSDRFSAERTGGSVSTLTIQRTQQEDSAVYLCASSLAFGGNQPQHFGDGTRLSIL.

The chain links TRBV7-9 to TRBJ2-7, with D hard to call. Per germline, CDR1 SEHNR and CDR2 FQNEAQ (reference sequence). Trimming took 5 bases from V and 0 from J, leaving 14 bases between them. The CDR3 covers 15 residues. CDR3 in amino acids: CASSPIVALSYEQYV. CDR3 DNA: TGTGCCAGCAGCCCCATAGTGGCCCTCTCCTACGAGCAGTACGTC.

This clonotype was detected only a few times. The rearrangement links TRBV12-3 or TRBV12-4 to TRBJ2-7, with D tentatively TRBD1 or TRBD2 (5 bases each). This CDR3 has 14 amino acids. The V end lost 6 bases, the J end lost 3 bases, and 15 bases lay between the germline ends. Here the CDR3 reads CASSIGTSFYEQYF. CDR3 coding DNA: TGTGCCAGCAGCATCGGGACCTCCTTCTACGAGCAGTACTTC.

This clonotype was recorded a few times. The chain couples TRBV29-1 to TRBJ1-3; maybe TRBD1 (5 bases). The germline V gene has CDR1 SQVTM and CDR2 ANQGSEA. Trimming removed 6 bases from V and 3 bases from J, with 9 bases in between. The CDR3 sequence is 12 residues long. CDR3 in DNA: TGCAGCGTGCGGGACGGTGGAAACACCATATATTTT. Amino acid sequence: CSVRDGGNTIYF.

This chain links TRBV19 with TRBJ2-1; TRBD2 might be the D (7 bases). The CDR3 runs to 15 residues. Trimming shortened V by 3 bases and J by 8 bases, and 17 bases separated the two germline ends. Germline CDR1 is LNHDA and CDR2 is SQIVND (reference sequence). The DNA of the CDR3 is TGTGCCAGTAGTATGGGGGGAGGGGGAATAGATGAGCAGTTCTTC. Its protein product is CASSMGGGGIDEQFF.

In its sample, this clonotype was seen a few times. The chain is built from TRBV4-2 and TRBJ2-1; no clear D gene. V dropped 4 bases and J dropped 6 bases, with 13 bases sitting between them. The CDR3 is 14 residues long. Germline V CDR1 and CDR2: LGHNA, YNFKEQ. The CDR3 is CASSPSSLPNEQFF. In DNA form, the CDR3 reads TGTGCCAGCAGCCCATCTAGTCTGCCCAATGAGCAGTTCTTC.

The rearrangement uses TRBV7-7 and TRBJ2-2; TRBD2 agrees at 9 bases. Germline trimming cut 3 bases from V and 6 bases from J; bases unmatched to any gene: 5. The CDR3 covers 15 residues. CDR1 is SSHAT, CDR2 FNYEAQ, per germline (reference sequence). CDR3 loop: CASSFTSGPPGELFF. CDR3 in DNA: TGTGCCAGCAGCTTCACTAGCGGGCCTCCCGGGGAGCTGTTTTTT.

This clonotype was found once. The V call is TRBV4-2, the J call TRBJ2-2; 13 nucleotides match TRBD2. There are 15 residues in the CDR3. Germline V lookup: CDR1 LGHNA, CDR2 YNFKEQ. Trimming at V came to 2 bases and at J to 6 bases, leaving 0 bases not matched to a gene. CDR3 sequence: CASSQTSGGAGELFF. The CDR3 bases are TGTGCCAGCAGCCAAACTAGCGGGGGGGCCGGGGAGCTGTTTTTT.

The CDR3 DNA sequence: TGTGCCAGCACCGTAGTCGACGGTTTGGTTTTTTATAGCTACACCTTC. This sequence encodes CASTVVDGLVFYSYTF. The rearrangement links TRBV6-2 or TRBV6-3 to TRBJ1-2; D remains unclear. The V gene's germline CDR1 is MNHEY and CDR2 SVGEGT. This CDR3 has 16 amino acids. Trimming shortened V by 7 bases and J by 9 bases, and 27 bases separated the two germline ends.

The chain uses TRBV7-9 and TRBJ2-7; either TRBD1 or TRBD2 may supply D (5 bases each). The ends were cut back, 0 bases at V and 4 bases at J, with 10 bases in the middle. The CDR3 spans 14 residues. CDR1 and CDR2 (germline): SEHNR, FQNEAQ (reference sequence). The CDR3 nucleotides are TGTGCCAGCAGCTTAGCGGGACCCTCATACGAGCAGTACGTC. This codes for CASSLAGPSYEQYV.

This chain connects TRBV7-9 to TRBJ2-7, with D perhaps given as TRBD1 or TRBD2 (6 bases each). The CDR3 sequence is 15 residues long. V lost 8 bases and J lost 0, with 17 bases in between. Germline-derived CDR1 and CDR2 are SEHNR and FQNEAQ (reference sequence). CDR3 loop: CASARRGNSSYEQYV. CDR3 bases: TGTGCCAGCGCGAGGAGGGGGAATAGCTCCTACGAGCAGTACGTC.

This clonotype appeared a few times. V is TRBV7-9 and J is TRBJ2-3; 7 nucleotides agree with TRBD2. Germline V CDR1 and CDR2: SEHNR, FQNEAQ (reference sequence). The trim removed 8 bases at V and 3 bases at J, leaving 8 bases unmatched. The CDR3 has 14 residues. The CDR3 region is CASANLGGTDTQYF. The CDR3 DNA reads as TGTGCCAGCGCGAATCTCGGGGGGACAGATACGCAGTATTTT.

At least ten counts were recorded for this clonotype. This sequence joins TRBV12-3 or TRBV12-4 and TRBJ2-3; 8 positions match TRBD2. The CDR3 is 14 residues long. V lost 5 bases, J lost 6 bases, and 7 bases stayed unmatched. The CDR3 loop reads CASSLGTRADTQYF. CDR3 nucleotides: TGTGCCAGCAGTCTGGGGACTAGAGCCGATACGCAGTATTTT.

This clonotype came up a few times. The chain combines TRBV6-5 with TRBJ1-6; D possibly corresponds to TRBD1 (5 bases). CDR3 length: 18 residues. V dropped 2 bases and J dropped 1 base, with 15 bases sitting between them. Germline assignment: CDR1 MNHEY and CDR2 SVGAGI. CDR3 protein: CASSYSGGQGSYNSPLHF. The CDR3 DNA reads TGTGCCAGCAGTTACAGTGGTGGGCAGGGATCCTATAATTCACCCCTCCACTTT.

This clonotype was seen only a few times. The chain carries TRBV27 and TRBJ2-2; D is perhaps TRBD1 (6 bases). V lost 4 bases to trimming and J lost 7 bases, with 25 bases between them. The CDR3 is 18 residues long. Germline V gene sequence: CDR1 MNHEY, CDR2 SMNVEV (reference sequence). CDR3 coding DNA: TGTGCCAGCAGTTCCAGACTTTTAGGGGGACCGGGCGGCGGGGAGCTGTTTTTT. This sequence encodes CASSSRLLGGPGGGELFF.